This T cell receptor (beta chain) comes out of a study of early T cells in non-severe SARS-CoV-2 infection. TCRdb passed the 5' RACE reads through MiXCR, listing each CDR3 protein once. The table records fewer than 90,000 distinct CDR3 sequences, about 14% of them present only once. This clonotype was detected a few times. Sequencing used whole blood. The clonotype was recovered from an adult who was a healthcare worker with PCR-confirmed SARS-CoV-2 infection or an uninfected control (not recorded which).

CDR3 sequence: CASSLAGTEQYF. CDR3 nucleotide sequence: TGTGCCAGCAGCTTAGCGGGGACCGAGCAGTACTTC. The chain carries TRBV11-1 and TRBJ2-7; D tentatively reads TRBD1 or TRBD2 (5 bases each). The V end lost 0 bases, the J end lost 6 bases, and 6 bases lay between the germline ends. Germline CDR1 and CDR2: SGHAT and FQDESV (reference sequence). CDR3 length: 12 amino acids.